Presented here are 21 T cell receptor beta chains from one specimen sequenced in a study of blood T cell repertoires in COVID-19. Measured with immunoSEQ multiplex PCR; TCRdb has only the in-frame clones, and not every one. The data show roughly 90,000 clones, with approximately 80% seen just once and 3.4% held by the top ten. The sequencing sample was made of peripheral blood. All receptors derive from a man aged 45-65 years with acute or convalescent COVID-19.

This sequence joins TRBV6-5 and TRBJ1-5; tentatively, D is TRBD1 (6 bases). CDR1 is MNHEY, CDR2 SVGAGI, per germline. V gave up 7 bases and J gave up 0 bases, with 13 bases separating them. The CDR3 loop spans 15 amino acids. The CDR3 here is CASNLGADSNQPQHF. The CDR3 nucleotides read TGTGCCAGCAACCTGGGGGCGGATAGCAATCAGCCCCAGCATTTT.

V is TRBV6-2 or TRBV6-3 and J is TRBJ2-7; 10 positions agree with TRBD2. There are 16 residues in the CDR3. The V and J ends lost 2 bases and 7 bases, in that order; junction bases with no gene match: 11. The germline V gene has CDR1 MNHEY and CDR2 SVGEGT. CDR3 DNA sequence: TGTGCCAGCAGTTACAGGAAAGCGGGAGGGCCGGGGGAGCAGTACTTC. Protein product: CASSYRKAGGPGEQYF.

The chain is built from TRBV19 and TRBJ1-6, with 9 bases matching TRBD1. After removal of 3 bases from V and 5 bases from J, the junction contained 5 bases not matched to a gene. CDR1 is LNHDA and CDR2 is SQIVND in the germline V gene (reference sequence). The CDR3 runs 16 residues. DNA of the CDR3: TGTGCCAGTAGTATCGGGACAGGGATTAATAATTCACCCCTCCACTTT. This gives the protein CASSIGTGINNSPLHF.

The V and J genes are TRBV3-1 (or the pseudogene TRBV3-2) and TRBJ1-6, with D uncertain. Trimming took off 0 bases at V and 8 bases at J, with 11 bases between the two ends. The CDR3 sequence is 15 residues long. Germline values: CDR1 LGHDT, CDR2 YNNKEL (reference sequence). DNA of the CDR3: TGTGCCAGCAGCCAAGATATGCCGCGGGATTCACCCCTCCACTTT. Translation gives CASSQDMPRDSPLHF.

This rearrangement joins TRBV6-5 to TRBJ1-4; the D gene is possibly TRBD1 (5 bases). The CDR3 has 16 amino acids. V lost 1 base and J lost 3, with 12 bases in between. Germline lookup yields CDR1 MNHEY and CDR2 SVGAGI. This chain's CDR3 is CASSYYEQESNEKLFF. As DNA, the CDR3 is TGTGCCAGCAGTTACTACGAACAGGAGTCTAATGAAAAACTGTTTTTT.

The J gene is TRBJ2-3, the V gene TRBV12-5; 12 bases map to TRBD2. The CDR3 consists of 18 residues. J gave up 5 bases and V 6 bases, and 15 bases lay outside the gene matches. Per germline, CDR1 LGHNT and CDR2 FRNRAP. The CDR3 here is CASGVSSASGGAGDTQYF. In DNA, the CDR3 is TGTGCTAGTGGCGTGTCGTCGGCTAGCGGGGGGGCGGGAGATACGCAGTATTTT.

The chain joins TRBV28 to TRBJ1-5, with 7 bases identical to TRBD1. CDR1 is MDHEN, CDR2 SYDVKM, per germline. V shed 7 bases and J 6 bases; nucleotides not matched to a gene: 9. The length of the CDR3 is 14 residues. The chain's CDR3 is CASKRGQGVQPQHF. DNA for the CDR3: TGTGCCAGCAAACGGGGGCAGGGGGTTCAGCCCCAGCATTTT.

This clone was picked up a small number of times. This chain uses TRBV12-3 or TRBV12-4 with TRBJ1-6, with 7 bases identical to TRBD1. The CDR3 is 13 amino acids. Trimming removed 3 bases from V and 14 bases from J; junction bases left unmatched: 7. The CDR3 reads CASSFEGGRSLHF. DNA for the CDR3: TGTGCCAGCAGTTTCGAAGGGGGCAGGTCCCTCCACTTT.

The V and J genes are TRBV11-2 and TRBJ2-2; 8 bases agree with TRBD1. Per the germline V gene, CDR1 is SGHAT and CDR2 is FQNNGV. V trimming: 1 base; J trimming: 4 bases; junction bases outside the gene matches: 11. The CDR3 runs to 18 residues. The CDR3 loop is CASSLGEEQGAVTGELFF. CDR3 in DNA: TGTGCCAGCAGCTTAGGGGAGGAGCAGGGGGCGGTCACCGGGGAGCTGTTTTTT.

V and J are TRBV29-1 and TRBJ2-1; D is perhaps TRBD2 (5 bases). The CDR3 is 12 residues long. Germline V gene data show CDR1 as SQVTM and CDR2 as ANQGSEA. The germline V and J ends were trimmed by 6 bases and 12 bases, with 18 bases remaining between them. CDR3 sequence reads: CSVGSGSGAQFF. CDR3 DNA: TGCAGCGTGGGTTCTGGGAGCGGAGCGCAGTTCTTC.

This chain uses TRBV18 with TRBJ1-1, with 7 bases that match TRBD1. CDR3 size: 14 residues. Per germline, CDR1 KGHSH and CDR2 LQKENI. The J segment lost 7 bases and the V segment lost 2 bases, leaving 7 bases of the junction unmatched. The CDR3 reads CASSPNTGTDEAFF. In DNA form, the CDR3 reads TGTGCCAGCTCACCAAACACCGGGACAGATGAAGCTTTCTTT.

This clone has only a few counts. This rearrangement joins TRBV28 to TRBJ1-6; a weak D match, TRBD1 (6 bases). Deletions cut 6 bases from V and 7 bases from J, with 19 bases between. Per the germline V gene, CDR1 is MDHEN and CDR2 is SYDVKM. The CDR3 length is 16 residues. CDR3 region: CASSTTGSGLNSPLHF. The CDR3 nucleotides read TGTGCCAGCAGCACTACAGGGTCCGGGTTAAATTCACCCCTCCACTTT.

This clone was found once. The genes are TRBV28 and TRBJ2-6, with D hard to call. CDR3 length: 15 amino acids. Trimming removed 7 bases from V and 0 bases from J, with 10 bases in between. Per germline, CDR1 MDHEN and CDR2 SYDVKM. CDR3 nucleotides: TGTGCCAGCATTCCAGGAATCTCTGGGGCCAACGTCCTGACTTTC. Amino acids: CASIPGISGANVLTF.

V gene TRBV11-2 combines with J gene TRBJ2-3; D not certain. This CDR3 contains 13 residues. V gave up 7 bases and J gave up 2 bases, with 10 bases separating them. Germline-derived CDR1 and CDR2 are SGHAT and FQNNGV. As DNA, the CDR3 is TGTGCCAGCACCAGCGAGTTCACAGATACGCAGTATTTT. This translates into CASTSEFTDTQYF.

The chain uses TRBV28 and TRBJ1-4; TRBD1 matches at 10 bases. CDR1 and CDR2 (germline): MDHEN, SYDVKM. The CDR3 spans 15 residues. J gave up 7 bases and V 2 bases, and 4 bases lay outside the gene matches. The CDR3 protein is CASSLATGGGEKLFF. CDR3 nucleotide sequence: TGTGCCAGCAGTTTAGCGACAGGGGGCGGTGAAAAACTGTTTTTT.

This clone was observed a single time. This chain uses TRBV25-1 with TRBJ2-5; 12 positions match TRBD2. The CDR3 consists of 16 residues. Germline loops: CDR1 MGHDK, CDR2 SYGVNS. Unmatched junction bases numbered 6, after V lost 1 base and J lost 6 bases. CDR3 sequence reads: CASSELGTSGLKTQYF. The CDR3 DNA reads as TGTGCCAGCAGTGAATTAGGGACTAGCGGGTTGAAGACCCAGTACTTC.

This clone was picked up one time. The rearrangement uses TRBV7-9 and TRBJ2-2; no definite D call. Looked up from germline, CDR1 is SEHNR and CDR2 is FQNEAQ (reference sequence). The V end was cut by 5 bases, the J end by 3 bases, with 4 bases between. The CDR3 spans 12 residues. CDR3: CASSPDTGELFF. CDR3 nucleotides: TGTGCCAGCAGCCCAGACACCGGGGAGCTGTTTTTT.

The CDR3 region has the DNA TGTGCCAGCAGTTCCACAGGGGGTTCAAATCAGCCCCAGCATTTT. It translates to CASSSTGGSNQPQHF. The rearrangement joins TRBV6-9 to TRBJ1-5; the match to TRBD1 covers 8 bases. CDR3 length: 15 residues. CDR1 and CDR2 from the germline V gene are MNHGY and SVAAGI. J was trimmed by 4 bases and V by 4 bases; bases with no gene match: 6.

This clone appeared once. The V and J genes are TRBV27 and TRBJ1-6; D gene ambiguous. The CDR3 spans 16 residues. With 5 bases removed from V and 2 bases from J, the gap between germline ends came to 13 bases. CDR1 is MNHEY and CDR2 is SMNVEV in the germline V gene (reference sequence). The CDR3 bases are TGTGCCAGCAGTCCCACGGGGATGCCCTATAATTCACCCCTCCACTTT. Protein: CASSPTGMPYNSPLHF.

The CDR3 region is CASSTKFPGDSPLHF. CDR3 in DNA: TGTGCCAGCAGCACCAAATTCCCCGGAGATTCACCCCTCCACTTT. The chain is built from TRBV7-8 and TRBJ1-6, with no clear D. In germline, CDR1 is SGHVS, CDR2 FQNEAQ. Between the trimmed V and J ends, which lost 5 bases and 8 bases, there was a span of 16 bases. The CDR3 spans 15 residues. Filled out from reference TRBV7-8 and TRBJ1-6, the complete variable domain reads GAGVSQSPRYKVAKRGQDVALRCDPISGHVSLFWYQQALGQGPEFLTYFQNEAQLDKSGLPSDRFFAERPEGSVSTLKIQRTQQEDSAVYLCASSTKFPGDSPLHFGNGTRLTVT.

There are a few counts of this clone. The chain joins TRBV28 to TRBJ2-3, with 8 positions matching TRBD1. Unmatched junction bases numbered 7, after V lost 6 bases and J lost 2 bases. The CDR3 is made up of 15 amino acids. The V gene's germline CDR1 is MDHEN and CDR2 SYDVKM. Written as DNA, the CDR3 is TGTGCCAGCAGGGTACAGGGGGAACCCACAGATACGCAGTATTTT. This gives the protein CASRVQGEPTDTQYF. Full variable domain (rest looked up from reference TRBV28 and TRBJ2-3): DVKVTQSSRYLVKRTGEKVFLECVQDMDHENMFWYRQDPGLGLRLIYFSYDVKMKEKGDIPEGYSVSREKKERFSLILESASTNQTSMYLCASRVQGEPTDTQYFGPGTRLTVL.